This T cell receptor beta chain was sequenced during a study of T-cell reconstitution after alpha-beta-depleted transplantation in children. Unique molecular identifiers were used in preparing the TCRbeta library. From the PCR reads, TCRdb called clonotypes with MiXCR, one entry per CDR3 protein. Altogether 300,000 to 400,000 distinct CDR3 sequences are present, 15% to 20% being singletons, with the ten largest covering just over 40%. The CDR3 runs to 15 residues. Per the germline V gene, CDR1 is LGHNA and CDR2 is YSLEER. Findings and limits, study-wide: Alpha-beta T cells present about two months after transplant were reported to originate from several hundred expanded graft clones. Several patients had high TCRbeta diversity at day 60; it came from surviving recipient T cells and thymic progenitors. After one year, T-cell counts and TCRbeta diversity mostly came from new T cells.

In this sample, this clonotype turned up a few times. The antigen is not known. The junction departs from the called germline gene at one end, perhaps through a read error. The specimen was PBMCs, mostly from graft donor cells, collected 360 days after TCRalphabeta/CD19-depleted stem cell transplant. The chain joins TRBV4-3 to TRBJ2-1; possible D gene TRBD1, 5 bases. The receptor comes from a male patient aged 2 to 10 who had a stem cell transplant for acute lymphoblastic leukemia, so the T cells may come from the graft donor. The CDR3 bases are TGCGCCAGCAGCCAACAGGGTTACGGGCTCAATGAGCAGTTTTTC. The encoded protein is CASSQQGYGLNEQFF.